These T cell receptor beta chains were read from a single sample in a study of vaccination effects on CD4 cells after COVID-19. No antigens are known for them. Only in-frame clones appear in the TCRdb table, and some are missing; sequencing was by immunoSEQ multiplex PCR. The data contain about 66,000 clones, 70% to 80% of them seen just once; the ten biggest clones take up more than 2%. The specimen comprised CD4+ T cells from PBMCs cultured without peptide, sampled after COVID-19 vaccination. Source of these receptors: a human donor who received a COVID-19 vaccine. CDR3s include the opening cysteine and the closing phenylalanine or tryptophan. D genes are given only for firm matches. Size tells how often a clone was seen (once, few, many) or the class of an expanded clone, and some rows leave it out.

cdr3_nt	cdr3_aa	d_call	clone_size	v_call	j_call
TGTGCCAGCAGCAAAAACAGGGGGGTCTTCTCTGGAAACACCATATATTTT	CASSKNRGVFSGNTIYF	TRBD1	NA	TRBV6-2/TRBV6-3	TRBJ1-3
TGTGCCAGCAGGTTACCGGACAGGAACACTGAAGCTTTCTTT	CASRLPDRNTEAFF	NA	NA	TRBV6-6	TRBJ1-1
TGTGCCAGTTGCAGGGGGAACACCGGGGAGCTGTTTTTT	CASCRGNTGELFF	NA	few	TRBV12-3/TRBV12-4	TRBJ2-2
TGCGCCAGCAGCTTGGTGTTAGACAGGGCCCACACCGGGGAGCTGTTTTTT	CASSLVLDRAHTGELFF	TRBD1	once	TRBV5-1	TRBJ2-2
TGTGCCAGTAGTAGACAGGGGACCTATAGCAATCAGCCCCAGCATTTT	CASSRQGTYSNQPQHF	TRBD1	once	TRBV19	TRBJ1-5
TGTGCCAGCAGTGACACTAGCTATGGCTACACCTTC	CASSDTSYGYTF	NA	NA	TRBV2	TRBJ1-2
TGTGCCAGCAGTGTTCCCGGGATCCGAGAGACCCAGTACTTC	CASSVPGIRETQYF	NA	NA	TRBV2	TRBJ2-5
TGCGCCAGCAGCATGAGACAGCTTGCAACTAATGAAAAACTGTTTTTT	CASSMRQLATNEKLFF	NA	NA	TRBV5-1	TRBJ1-4
TGTGCCAGCAGTGCCCAATGGAGGGACAGCGGCGCAGATACGCAGTATTTT	CASSAQWRDSGADTQYF	NA	NA	TRBV2	TRBJ2-3
TGTGCCAGCAGCCGAGGGAGGGGGACCAACAATCAGCCCCAGCATTTT	CASSRGRGTNNQPQHF	NA	NA	TRBV3-1/TRBV3-2	TRBJ1-5
TGTGCCAGCAAATCCTCTTTATACAGGGGCGATCATGATACGCAGTATTTT	CASKSSLYRGDHDTQYF	TRBD1	NA	TRBV27	TRBJ2-3
TGCGCCAGCAGTGAACCGGACAGGGGCGCAGATACGCAGTATTTT	CASSEPDRGADTQYF	TRBD1	NA	TRBV10-1	TRBJ2-3
TGTGCCAGCAGCTTAGCGGGGGTACCCACAGATACGCAGTATTTT	CASSLAGVPTDTQYF	NA	NA	TRBV7-2	TRBJ2-3
TGTGCCACCTCGGGTGGGAGTGGAAAAGAGACCCAGTACTTC	CATSGGSGKETQYF	NA	NA	TRBV24-1	TRBJ2-5
TGTGCCAGCAGCCTAAAAACCGGGTCACCCCTCCACTTT	CASSLKTGSPLHF	NA	NA	TRBV7-2	TRBJ1-6
TGTGCCTGGAGACCGAGGGACAGGGGTTCCTACAATGAGCAGTTCTTC	CAWRPRDRGSYNEQFF	TRBD1	NA	TRBV30	TRBJ2-1
TGTGCCAGCCCCGGGACAGGGGACTATGGCTACACCTTC	CASPGTGDYGYTF	TRBD1	NA	TRBV6-5	TRBJ1-2
TGTGCCAGCAGCGAGTATATGGGGGGCGGCCAGCCCCAGCATTTT	CASSEYMGGGQPQHF	NA	NA	TRBV2	TRBJ1-5
TGCAGCGTTCCCCTGAGGAAACGGGATCAATATCAGCCCCAGCATTTT	CSVPLRKRDQYQPQHF	NA	NA	TRBV29-1	TRBJ1-5
TGTGCCAGCAGCTCAGGACAGGGAGGGGAAAAACTGTTTTTT	CASSSGQGGEKLFF	TRBD1	NA	TRBV6-5	TRBJ1-4
TGTGCCTGGAGTACACGAAGATTTGCTGGGGATAATGAAAAACTGTTTTTT	CAWSTRRFAGDNEKLFF	NA	NA	TRBV30	TRBJ1-4
TGCGCCAGCAGCACCCTAGCGGGGGGCACCCAAGAGACCCAGTACTTC	CASSTLAGGTQETQYF	TRBD2	NA	TRBV5-1	TRBJ2-5
TGTGCCAGCAGCCTGACCGGGACAGGGAAAGAGACCCAGTACTTC	CASSLTGTGKETQYF	TRBD1	NA	TRBV28	TRBJ2-5
TGTGCCTCGGGACATCGTAACTATGGCTACACCTTC	CASGHRNYGYTF	NA	NA	TRBV30	TRBJ1-2
TGCGCCAGCAGCTTGTGGGTCAGGGGGGAGACCCAGTACTTC	CASSLWVRGETQYF	TRBD1	NA	TRBV5-1	TRBJ2-5
TGTGCCAGCAGTTTGACAGGGGGTGAGACCACTGAAGCTTTCTTT	CASSLTGGETTEAFF	TRBD1	few	TRBV27	TRBJ1-1
TGTGCCAGCAGTCCCGGAGCCGGGGAGCTGTTTTTT	CASSPGAGELFF	NA	NA	TRBV6-4	TRBJ2-2
TGTGCCAGCAGCTTATACCTGGGGGGCTATAATGAGCAGTTCTTC	CASSLYLGGYNEQFF	NA	NA	TRBV7-8	TRBJ2-1
TGTGCCTGGAGTCTCGGACTAGCGGGGGGGGGCGCAGATACGCAGTATTTT	CAWSLGLAGGGADTQYF	TRBD2	NA	TRBV30	TRBJ2-3
TGTGCCAGCAGCCGAAGGACAGGGGGGAATGGCTACACCTTC	CASSRRTGGNGYTF	TRBD1	NA	TRBV5-8	TRBJ1-2
TGTGCCAGCAGCTTATCGGTTGTGGGAGCGGGGATCTACAATGAGCAGTTCTTC	CASSLSVVGAGIYNEQFF	TRBD2	NA	TRBV7-2	TRBJ2-1
TGTGCCAGCAGTGTTTTTGGACAGAGCACCGGGGAGCTGTTTTTT	CASSVFGQSTGELFF	NA	few	TRBV2	TRBJ2-2
TGTGCCAGCAGGGCTTGGGCTAATGAAAAACTGTTTTTT	CASRAWANEKLFF	NA	NA	TRBV6-5	TRBJ1-4
TGCGCCAGCAGCTTGGTAGGCGGAACCCCCTACAATGAGCAGTTCTTC	CASSLVGGTPYNEQFF	NA	NA	TRBV5-1	TRBJ2-1
TGTGCCAGTAGCCCCGCCCGGACAGACACAGATACGCAGTATTTT	CASSPARTDTDTQYF	NA	NA	TRBV19	TRBJ2-3
TGCGCCAGCAGCTTGGTGGCGGGCACAGATACGCAGTATTTT	CASSLVAGTDTQYF	NA	NA	TRBV5-1	TRBJ2-3
TGTGCCAGTAGTAGCCGGGCCTATGGCTACACCTTC	CASSSRAYGYTF	NA	NA	TRBV19	TRBJ1-2
TGTGCCAGCTCACTCCACCCCCCTAGTGGTAATTCACCCCTCCACTTT	CASSLHPPSGNSPLHF	NA	NA	TRBV18	TRBJ1-6
TGTGCCAGCAGTTACGTCCTTGGAAACACCATATATTTT	CASSYVLGNTIYF	NA	few	TRBV6-2/TRBV6-3	TRBJ1-3
TGCGCCAGCAATAAGGGACTAGCGGAAGAGACCCAGTACTTC	CASNKGLAEETQYF	TRBD2	NA	TRBV5-1	TRBJ2-5
TGTGCCAGCAGTTACTCGAGAGGCCAGGGAAAGACCCAGTACTTC	CASSYSRGQGKTQYF	NA	NA	TRBV6-5	TRBJ2-5
TGTGCCAGCAGTCGCGGGGGGGCGAGCACAGATACGCAGTATTTT	CASSRGGASTDTQYF	TRBD2	once	TRBV5-4	TRBJ2-3
TGTGCCAGCAGAGGACTAGCGGGGGGGCAGACAGATACGCAGTATTTT	CASRGLAGGQTDTQYF	TRBD2	NA	TRBV2	TRBJ2-3
TGTGCCAGCTCACCGGAGACAGGTTATCAATCTGGAAACACCATATATTTT	CASSPETGYQSGNTIYF	NA	NA	TRBV18	TRBJ1-3
TGTGCCAGCAGCTTGCGCAGGAGCGGCAATCAGCCCCAGCATTTT	CASSLRRSGNQPQHF	NA	NA	TRBV5-6	TRBJ1-5
TGTGCCAGCAGAGGTTCGGACAGTGGAAACACCATATATTTT	CASRGSDSGNTIYF	NA	few	TRBV9	TRBJ1-3
TGCGCCAGCAGCTTGCGGGGGGCTGAAGCTTTCTTT	CASSLRGAEAFF	NA	NA	TRBV5-1	TRBJ1-1
TGTGCCAGTAGGTCCAACTCTGGAAACACCATATATTTT	CASRSNSGNTIYF	NA	NA	TRBV19	TRBJ1-3
TGCGCCAGCAGCTTGTCTCCAGGCAGAGAGACCCAGTACTTC	CASSLSPGRETQYF	NA	NA	TRBV5-1	TRBJ2-5